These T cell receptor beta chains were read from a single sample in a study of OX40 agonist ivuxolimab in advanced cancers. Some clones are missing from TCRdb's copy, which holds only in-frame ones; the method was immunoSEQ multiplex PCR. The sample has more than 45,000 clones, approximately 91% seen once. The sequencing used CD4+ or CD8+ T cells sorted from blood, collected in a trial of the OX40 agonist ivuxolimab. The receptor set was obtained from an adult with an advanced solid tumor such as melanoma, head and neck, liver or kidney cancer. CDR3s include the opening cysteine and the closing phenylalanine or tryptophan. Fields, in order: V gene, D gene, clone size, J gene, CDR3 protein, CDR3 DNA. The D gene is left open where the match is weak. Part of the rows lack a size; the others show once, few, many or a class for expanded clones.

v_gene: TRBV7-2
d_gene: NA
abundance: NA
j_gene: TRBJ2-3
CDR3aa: CASGGQSTDTQYF
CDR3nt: TGTGCCAGCGGAGGACAGAGCACAGATACGCAGTATTTT

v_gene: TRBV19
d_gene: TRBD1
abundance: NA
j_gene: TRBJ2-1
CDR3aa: CASSLRGQGSYNEQFF
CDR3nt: TGTGCCAGTAGTCTCAGAGGACAGGGATCTTACAATGAGCAGTTCTTC

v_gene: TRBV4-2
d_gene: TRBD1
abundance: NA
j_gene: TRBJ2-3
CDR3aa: CASSTEGAGITDTQYF
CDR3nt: TGTGCCAGCAGCACAGAGGGGGCTGGAATCACAGATACGCAGTATTTT

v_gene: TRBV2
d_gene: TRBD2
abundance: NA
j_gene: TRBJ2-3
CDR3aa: CASRPASGGRGGDTQYF
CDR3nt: TGTGCCAGCAGGCCCGCTAGCGGGGGTCGGGGCGGAGATACGCAGTATTTT

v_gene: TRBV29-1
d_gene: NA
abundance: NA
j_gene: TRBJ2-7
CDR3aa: CSVDGVGATYEQYF
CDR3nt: TGCAGCGTTGACGGGGTGGGAGCGACCTACGAGCAGTACTTC

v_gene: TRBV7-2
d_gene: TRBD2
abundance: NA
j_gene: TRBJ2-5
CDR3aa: CASSLVGRAGDLRETQYF
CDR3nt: TGTGCCAGCAGCTTAGTCGGGCGAGCGGGGGACCTCCGGGAGACCCAGTACTTC

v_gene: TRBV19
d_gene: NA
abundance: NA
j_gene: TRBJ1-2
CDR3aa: CASSIGSRSGRSRGYTF
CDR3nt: TGTGCCAGTAGTATAGGTTCGCGATCTGGGCGGAGCCGGGGCTACACCTTC

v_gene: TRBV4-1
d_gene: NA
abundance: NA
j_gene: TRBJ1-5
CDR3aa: CASSQDGQVNQPQHF
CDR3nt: TGCGCCAGCAGCCAAGACGGACAAGTGAATCAGCCCCAGCATTTT

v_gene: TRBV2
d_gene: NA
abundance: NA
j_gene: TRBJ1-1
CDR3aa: CASSDRGSEAFF
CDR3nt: TGTGCCAGCAGTGACAGGGGAAGCGAAGCTTTCTTT

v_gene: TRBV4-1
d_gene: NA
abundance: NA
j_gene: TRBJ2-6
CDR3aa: CASSQVAGREGANVLTF
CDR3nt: TGCGCCAGCAGCCAAGTGGCAGGGCGGGAAGGGGCCAACGTCCTGACTTTC

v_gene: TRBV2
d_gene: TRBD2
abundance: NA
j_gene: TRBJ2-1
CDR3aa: CASRETSGPYNEQFF
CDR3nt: TGTGCCAGCAGGGAGACTAGCGGACCTTACAATGAGCAGTTCTTC

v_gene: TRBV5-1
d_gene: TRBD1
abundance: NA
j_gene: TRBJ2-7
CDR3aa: CASSTGQGGDEQYF
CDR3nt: TGCGCCAGCAGCACTGGACAGGGTGGAGATGAGCAGTACTTC

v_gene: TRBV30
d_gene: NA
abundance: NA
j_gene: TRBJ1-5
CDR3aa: CACGQGNQPQHF
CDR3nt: TGTGCCTGTGGTCAGGGCAATCAGCCCCAGCATTTT

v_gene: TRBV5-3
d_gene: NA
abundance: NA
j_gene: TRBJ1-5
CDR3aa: CASSLGGAGQPQHF
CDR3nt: TGTGCCAGCAGCTTGGGAGGCGCAGGGCAGCCCCAGCATTTT

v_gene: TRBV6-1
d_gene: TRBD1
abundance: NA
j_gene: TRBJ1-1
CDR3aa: CASSQTGRTEAFF
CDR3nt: TGTGCCAGCAGTCAGACAGGGAGAACTGAAGCTTTCTTT

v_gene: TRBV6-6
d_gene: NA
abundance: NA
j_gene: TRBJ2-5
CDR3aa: CASSLGLGQETQYF
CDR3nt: TGTGCCAGCAGTTTAGGTTTGGGTCAAGAGACCCAGTACTTC

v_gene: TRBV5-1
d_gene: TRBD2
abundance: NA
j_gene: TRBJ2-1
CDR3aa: CASSLLAGAFNEQFF
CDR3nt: TGCGCCAGCAGCTTACTAGCGGGGGCCTTCAATGAGCAGTTCTTC

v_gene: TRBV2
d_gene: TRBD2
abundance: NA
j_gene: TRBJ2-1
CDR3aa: CATKGSGINNEQFF
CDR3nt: TGTGCCACCAAGGGTAGCGGGATTAATAATGAGCAGTTCTTC

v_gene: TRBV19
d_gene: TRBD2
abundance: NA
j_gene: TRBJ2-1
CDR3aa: CASSLRGNYNEQFF
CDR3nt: TGTGCCAGTAGTTTGCGGGGGAACTACAATGAGCAGTTCTTC

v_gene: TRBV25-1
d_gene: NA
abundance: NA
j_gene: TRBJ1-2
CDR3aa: CASREDRISSGYTF
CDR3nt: TGTGCCAGCAGGGAAGACAGGATTTCCTCCGGCTACACCTTC

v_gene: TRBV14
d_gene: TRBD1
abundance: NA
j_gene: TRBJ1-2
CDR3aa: CASSQAWTGGSYGYTF
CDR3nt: TGTGCCAGCAGCCAAGCTTGGACAGGGGGAAGCTATGGCTACACCTTC

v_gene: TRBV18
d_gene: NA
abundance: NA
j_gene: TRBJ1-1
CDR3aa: CASSPPTGTMNTEAFF
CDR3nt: TGTGCCAGCTCACCTCCCACCGGGACGATGAACACTGAAGCTTTCTTT

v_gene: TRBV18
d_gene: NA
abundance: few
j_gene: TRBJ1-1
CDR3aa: CASSGAQNTEAFF
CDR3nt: TGTGCCAGCTCAGGCGCCCAGAACACTGAAGCTTTCTTT

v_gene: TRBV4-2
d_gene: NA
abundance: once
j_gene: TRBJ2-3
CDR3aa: CASSQEMRGAPDTQYF
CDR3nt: TGTGCCAGCAGCCAAGAGATGAGGGGCGCACCAGATACGCAGTATTTT

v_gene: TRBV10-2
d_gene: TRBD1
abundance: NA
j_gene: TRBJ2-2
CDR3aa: CASGGQGGGELFF
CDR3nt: TGCGCCAGCGGGGGACAGGGTGGCGGGGAGCTGTTTTTT

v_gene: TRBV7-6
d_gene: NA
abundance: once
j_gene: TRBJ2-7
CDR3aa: CASSFRKDSYEQYF
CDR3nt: TGTGCCAGCAGCTTTCGAAAAGACAGTTACGAGCAGTACTTC

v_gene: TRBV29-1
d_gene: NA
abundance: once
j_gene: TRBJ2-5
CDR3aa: CSVATTRQETQYF
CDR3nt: TGCAGCGTTGCCACTACGCGGCAAGAGACCCAGTACTTC

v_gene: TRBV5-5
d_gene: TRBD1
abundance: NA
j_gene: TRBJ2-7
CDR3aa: CASRLGVEAGGYEQYF
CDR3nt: TGTGCCAGCAGATTGGGGGTAGAAGCAGGGGGCTACGAGCAGTACTTC

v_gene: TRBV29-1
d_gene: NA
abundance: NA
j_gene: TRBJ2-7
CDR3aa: CSVVGFQGAYEQYF
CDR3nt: TGCAGCGTCGTGGGGTTTCAGGGTGCCTACGAGCAGTACTTC

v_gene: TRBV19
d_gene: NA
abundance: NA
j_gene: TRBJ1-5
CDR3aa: CASTPRRVTGYGNQPQHF
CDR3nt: TGTGCCAGTACCCCCCGAAGAGTTACGGGGTACGGCAATCAGCCCCAGCATTTT

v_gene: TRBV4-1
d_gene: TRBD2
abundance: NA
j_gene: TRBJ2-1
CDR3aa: CASSQEGLAGNEQFF
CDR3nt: TGCGCCAGCAGCCAAGAGGGCCTAGCGGGGAATGAGCAGTTCTTC

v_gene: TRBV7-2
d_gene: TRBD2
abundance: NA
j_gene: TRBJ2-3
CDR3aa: CASSLTSGGSDTQYF
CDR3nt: TGTGCCAGCAGCTTAACTAGCGGGGGTTCAGATACGCAGTATTTT

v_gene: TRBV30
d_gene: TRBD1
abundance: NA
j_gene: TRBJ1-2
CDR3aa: CAWSTQTGVDYGYTF
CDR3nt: TGTGCCTGGAGTACGCAGACAGGGGTGGACTATGGCTACACCTTC